The TCR beta chain described here comes from a study of glioma-infiltrating T cells. This clonotype was counted between two and nine times. The iRepertoire nested amplicon-rescue multiplex PCR amplified TCR alpha and beta CDR3s from RNA. TCRdb re-derived calls from the multiplex PCR reads in MiXCR, one entry per CDR3 protein. Here the sample spans roughly 130,000 distinct CDR3 sequences, under 30% being singletons. CDR1 is MNHNS and CDR2 is SASEGT in the germline V gene. J gave up 6 bases and V 5 bases, and 14 bases lay outside the gene matches. The CDR3 consists of 16 residues. The specimen sequenced was glioma tissue, nonneoplastic brain tissue, or PBMCs (not recorded which). The chain links TRBV6-1 to TRBJ2-3; 7 nucleotides align to TRBD2. The source of this sequence is a human donor with low-grade glioma or glioblastoma, undergoing nonglioma brain surgery, or in good health (not recorded which). CDR3 protein: CASSSGGSRKRDTQYF. The CDR3 DNA reads as TGTGCCAGCAGTTCCGGGGGGTCCAGAAAAAGGGATACGCAGTATTTT.